A selection of T cell receptor beta chains follows, all from one sample in a study of blood T cell repertoires in COVID-19. Assay used: immunoSEQ multiplex PCR; TCRdb lists only in-frame clones, some missing. The sample shows about 200,000 clones, 80% to 85% of them seen only once. The sequenced sample was peripheral blood. The origin of the receptors is a woman at least 80 years old with COVID-19, enrolled during active disease. The CDR3 runs from the conserved cysteine through the conserved F or W. D genes are given only for firm matches. Expanded clones get a size class; other rows say once, few or many, or leave the size out.

>.|.|TRBV7-2|TRBJ2-7
CASSPSGVRSGKYF
TGTGCCAGCAGCCCGTCGGGGGTCCGGTCCGGGAAGTACTTC
>.|.|TRBV19|TRBJ1-5
CASTRAAGYSNQPQHF
TGTGCCAGTACCCGAGCGGCGGGGTACAGCAATCAGCCCCAGCATTTT
>.|.|TRBV5-1|TRBJ2-6
CASSLEHSGANVLTF
TGCGCCAGCAGCTTGGAGCACTCTGGGGCCAACGTCCTGACTTTC
>.|.|TRBV2|TRBJ1-5
CASSGQYNQPQHF
TGTGCCAGCAGCGGACAGTACAATCAGCCCCAGCATTTT
>TRBD1|once|TRBV18|TRBJ2-1
CASSPPGVQGAYNEQFF
TGTGCCAGCTCACCACCGGGAGTGCAGGGGGCGTACAATGAGCAGTTCTTC
>.|few|TRBV19|TRBJ1-4
CASTKTATNEKLFF
TGTGCCAGTACCAAGACAGCAACTAATGAAAAACTGTTTTTT
>TRBD1|.|TRBV5-1|TRBJ2-7
CASHRDRGNEQYF
TGCGCCAGCCATCGGGACAGGGGGAACGAGCAGTACTTC
>TRBD1|.|TRBV24-1|TRBJ2-5
CATGVTGGGETQYF
TGTGCCACCGGGGTTACAGGGGGCGGAGAGACCCAGTACTTC
>TRBD1|few|TRBV5-1|TRBJ2-7
CASSPLGDRAYEQYF
TGCGCCAGCAGCCCCCTGGGAGACAGGGCCTACGAGCAGTACTTC
>.|few|TRBV20-1|TRBJ1-1
CSAGSGFRAFF
TGCAGTGCTGGTTCAGGGTTTCGGGCTTTCTTT
>TRBD1|.|TRBV12-3/TRBV12-4|TRBJ1-2
CASRGQGPQHTF
TGTGCCAGCAGAGGACAGGGGCCCCAACACACCTTC
>.|few|TRBV3-1/TRBV3-2|TRBJ1-1
CASSHGQRLAFF
TGTGCCAGCAGCCATGGACAGCGTCTAGCTTTCTTT
>TRBD2|.|TRBV18|TRBJ2-1
CASSLVSGRRNEQFF
TGTGCCAGCTCTTTAGTCAGCGGGAGGAGGAATGAGCAGTTCTTC
>TRBD1|.|TRBV6-5|TRBJ1-4
CASSLGQGKGEKLFF
TGTGCCAGCAGTTTGGGACAGGGGAAAGGGGAAAAACTGTTTTTT
>.|.|TRBV30|TRBJ1-4
CAWSWRGANEKLFF
TGTGCCTGGAGTTGGAGGGGTGCTAATGAAAAACTGTTTTTT
>.|few|TRBV25-1|TRBJ1-2
CASSEGDYGYTF
TGTGCCAGCAGTGAAGGAGACTATGGCTACACCTTC
>.|.|TRBV4-2|TRBJ1-2
CASSQGPPGGDYGYTF
TGTGCCAGCAGCCAAGGGCCTCCCGGGGGAGACTATGGCTACACCTTC
>TRBD1|.|TRBV12-5|TRBJ1-6
CASGLGQGTANNSPLHF
TGTGCTAGTGGTTTGGGACAGGGTACGGCTAATAATTCACCCCTCCACTTT
>.|.|TRBV25-1|TRBJ1-6
CASTGAYNSPLHF
TGTGCCAGCACAGGGGCCTATAATTCACCCCTCCACTTT
>TRBD2|.|TRBV18|TRBJ2-5
CASSDSAGGETQYF
TGTGCCAGCTCGGATTCAGCGGGGGGCGAGACCCAGTACTTC
>TRBD1|once|TRBV6-5|TRBJ1-1
CASSYEGAGSTEAFF
TGTGCCAGCAGTTACGAGGGGGCCGGTAGCACTGAAGCTTTCTTT
>.|.|TRBV10-2|TRBJ1-4
CASSGDYGATNEKLFF
TGCGCCAGCAGTGGGGACTACGGTGCAACTAATGAAAAACTGTTTTTT
>.|.|TRBV5-1|TRBJ1-2
CASSLMEGPYGYTF
TGCGCCAGCAGCTTAATGGAGGGCCCCTATGGCTACACCTTC
>TRBD1|few|TRBV5-4|TRBJ1-2
CASSRDSNFGWGYTF
TGTGCCAGCAGCCGGGACAGTAACTTTGGGTGGGGCTACACCTTC
>.|.|TRBV18|TRBJ2-3
CASSPPRTDTQYF
TGTGCCAGCTCACCACCCAGGACAGATACGCAGTATTTT